The 26 T cell receptor beta chains below were found in one sample sequenced in a study of blood T cell repertoires in COVID-19. Sequencing was performed with immunoSEQ multiplex PCR; in TCRdb, only in-frame clones are kept and a portion is missing. The repertoire consists of 150,000 or so clones, with 70% to 90% occurring once and the leading ten covering about 3%. The sequenced sample was peripheral blood. The receptors here all came from a middle-aged woman with active or convalescent COVID-19.

This clone was observed once. The chain is built from TRBV4-2 and TRBJ1-2; the D gene is possibly TRBD1 (5 bases). The CDR3 has 15 residues. Trimming cost V 0 bases and J 3 bases, with 11 bases left between them. Germline V gene data show CDR1 as LGHNA and CDR2 as YNFKEQ. In nucleotides, the CDR3 is TGTGCCAGCAGCCAAGAATCAGGGTCAGACTATGGCTACACCTTC. Amino acids: CASSQESGSDYGYTF.

Regarding this clone: A junction end diverges from the germline sequence, so it may reflect a read error. This chain joins TRBV7-7 and TRBJ1-6; TRBD1 might be the D (6 bases). CDR3 length: 17 residues. The germline gives CDR1 SSHAT, CDR2 FNYEAQ (reference sequence). The CDR3 DNA sequence: TGTGCTAGCAGCCCTGAGGGGGGGCCCCCTTATAATTCACCCCTCCACTTT. Its translation: CASSPEGGPPYNSPLHF.

The V call is TRBV5-1, the J call TRBJ2-7; D is possibly TRBD2 (5 bases). Germline V CDR1 and CDR2: SGHRS, YFSETQ. The CDR3 runs 14 residues. V lost 4 bases and J 1 base, leaving 12 bases between the germline ends. The CDR3 DNA reads TGCGCCAGCAGCCCCCGGGGAGATTCCTACGAGCAGTACTTC. Its protein is CASSPRGDSYEQYF.

This chain connects TRBV6-2 or TRBV6-3 to TRBJ2-7; D not resolved. CDR1 and CDR2 (germline): MNHEY, SVGEGT. The V end lost 5 bases, the J end lost 6 bases, and 8 bases lay between the germline ends. The CDR3 covers 11 residues. CDR3 DNA sequence: TGTGCCAGCAGTCGTGGAGTCGAGCAGTACTTC. It codes for CASSRGVEQYF.

The genes are TRBV19 and TRBJ2-5; 10 nucleotides match TRBD2. CDR3 length: 15 amino acids. Germline trimming cut 4 bases from V and 5 bases from J; bases unmatched to any gene: 7. Germline V gene sequence: CDR1 LNHDA, CDR2 SQIVND (reference sequence). Here the CDR3 reads CASSKLAGPRETQYF. The CDR3, as DNA: TGTGCCAGTAGTAAACTAGCGGGACCACGGGAGACCCAGTACTTC.

The rearrangement uses TRBV11-2 and TRBJ1-3, with TRBD1 matching 7 bases. Germline-derived CDR1 and CDR2 are SGHAT and FQNNGV. CDR3 length: 16 amino acids. J lost 2 bases, V lost 0 bases, and 4 bases had no gene match. The CDR3 DNA is TGTGCCAGCAGCTTAGAGGAGGGGGCAACTGGAAACACCATATATTTT. This encodes CASSLEEGATGNTIYF. Drawing the rest from reference TRBV11-2 and TRBJ1-3, the complete variable domain is EAGVAQSPRYKIIEKRQSVAFWCNPISGHATLYWYQQILGQGPKLLIQFQNNGVVDDSQLPKDRFSAERLKGVDSTLKIQPAKLEDSAVYLCASSLEEGATGNTIYFGEGSWLTVV.

This rearrangement joins TRBV19 to TRBJ1-1; D is unclear. Trimming took off 2 bases at V and 0 bases at J, with 4 bases between the two ends. The CDR3 has 13 residues. Germline lookup yields CDR1 LNHDA and CDR2 SQIVND (reference sequence). CDR3 amino acids: CASSIRVNTEAFF. DNA of the CDR3: TGTGCCAGTAGTATAAGAGTGAACACTGAAGCTTTCTTT. Supplemented by reference TRBV19 and TRBJ1-1, the full variable domain reads DGGITQSPKYLFRKEGQNVTLSCEQNLNHDAMYWYRQDPGQGLRLIYYSQIVNDFQKGDIAEGYSVSREKKESFPLTVTSAQKNPTAFYLCASSIRVNTEAFFGQGTRLTVV.

The chain employs TRBV3-1 (or the pseudogene TRBV3-2) and TRBJ1-2; TRBD1 aligns across 8 bases. This CDR3 is built from 15 residues. Germline V gene sequence: CDR1 LGHDT, CDR2 YNNKEL (reference sequence). Trimming removed 4 bases from V and 2 bases from J; junction bases left unmatched: 6. This CDR3 reads CASSLTQGVNYGYTF. CDR3 nucleotide sequence: TGTGCCAGCAGCCTCACACAGGGGGTAAACTATGGCTACACCTTC.

The genes are TRBV24-1 and TRBJ2-1, with 10 bases that match TRBD1. The J segment lost 0 bases and the V segment lost 4 bases, leaving 2 bases of the junction unmatched. CDR3 size: 16 residues. Germline-derived CDR1 and CDR2 are KGHDR and SFDVKD. The CDR3 loop reads CATSDRTGGSYNEQFF. The CDR3 nucleotides are TGTGCCACCAGTGACCGGACAGGGGGCTCCTACAATGAGCAGTTCTTC.

The rearrangement uses TRBV6-5 and TRBJ1-2, with 7 bases fitting TRBD1. Germline CDR1 and CDR2: MNHEY and SVGAGI. The V and J ends lost 4 bases and 2 bases, in that order; junction bases with no gene match: 1. The CDR3 runs to 13 residues. In DNA form, the CDR3 reads TGTGCCAGCAGTTTGGGACAGAACTATGGCTACACCTTC. Translation gives CASSLGQNYGYTF.

The chain recombines TRBV19 with TRBJ1-5, with 7 bases identical to TRBD1. CDR3 size: 14 residues. Germline V lookup: CDR1 LNHDA, CDR2 SQIVND (reference sequence). J gave up 6 bases and V 3 bases, and 5 bases lay outside the gene matches. Written as DNA, the CDR3 is TGTGCCAGTAGTATTCTGACAGGGCGTCAGCCCCAGCATTTT. Translated: CASSILTGRQPQHF.

This clone was counted a few times. The chain links TRBV27 to TRBJ2-7, with TRBD2 as a possible D gene (6 bases). The CDR3 totals 15 residues. The ends were cut back, 5 bases at V and 0 bases at J, with 14 bases in the middle. Germline CDR1 is MNHEY and CDR2 is SMNVEV (reference sequence). CDR3 bases: TGTGCCAGCAGTCGCGGGACGCAGCCCTCCTACGAGCAGTACTTC. This encodes CASSRGTQPSYEQYF.

This sequence joins TRBV3-1 (or the pseudogene TRBV3-2) and TRBJ1-4, with D perhaps matching TRBD1 (6 bases). Between the trimmed V and J ends, which lost 1 base and 7 bases, there was a span of 7 bases. From germline, CDR1 is LGHDT and CDR2 YNNKEL (reference sequence). The CDR3 has 13 amino acids. CDR3 DNA: TGTGCCAGCAGCCAAGTAGGGGGTGAAAAACTGTTTTTT. Its protein is CASSQVGGEKLFF.

This clone was found once. J is TRBJ2-3 and V is TRBV2, with D possibly matching TRBD2 (5 bases). In germline, CDR1 is SNHLY, CDR2 FYNNEI. This CDR3 spans 16 amino acids. V shed 3 bases and J shed 0 bases, with 13 bases lying between them. The CDR3 is CASSDGRARSTDTQYF. In DNA, the CDR3 is TGTGCCAGCAGTGACGGGCGGGCCCGTAGCACAGATACGCAGTATTTT.

This rearrangement joins TRBV27 to TRBJ1-2, with D possibly being TRBD1 (5 bases). Deletions cut 3 bases from V and 6 bases from J, with 20 bases between. Germline CDR1 reads MNHEY; CDR2 reads SMNVEV (reference sequence). CDR3 length equals 16 residues. CDR3 DNA sequence: TGTGCCAGCAGTTTCGGGTCGGGGGGGGTAGGGAATGGCTACACCTTC. Its translation is CASSFGSGGVGNGYTF.

The chain has TRBV2 and TRBJ1-2; TRBD1 aligns across 9 bases. The CDR3 length is 13 residues. The J segment lost 7 bases and the V segment lost 8 bases, leaving 8 bases of the junction unmatched. Germline loops: CDR1 SNHLY, CDR2 FYNNEI. The CDR3 loop reads CASRTGTGTGYTF. For the CDR3, the DNA is TGTGCCAGCCGAACCGGGACAGGGACTGGCTACACCTTC.

This clone was seen only once. The rearrangement joins TRBV6-5 to TRBJ1-1; D is ambiguous. The germline V gene encodes CDR1 MNHEY and CDR2 SVGAGI. This CDR3 region has 15 residues. V was trimmed by 2 bases and J by 1 base, leaving 11 bases between them. For the CDR3, the DNA is TGTGCCAGCAGTTACCCCGGGAGTGCGAACACTGAAGCTTTCTTT. Translation: CASSYPGSANTEAFF.

CDR3 in amino acids: CASSYNSGGAGDTQYF. The DNA for the CDR3 is TGTGCCAGCAGTTACAATAGCGGGGGGGCCGGAGATACGCAGTATTTT. V usage is TRBV6-5 and J usage is TRBJ2-3, with 11 nucleotides matching TRBD2. Germline assignment: CDR1 MNHEY and CDR2 SVGAGI. The CDR3 spans 16 residues. After removal of 2 bases from V and 5 bases from J, the junction contained 6 bases not matched to a gene.

The chain joins TRBV7-2 to TRBJ1-1; a weak D match, TRBD1 (6 bases). Germline V CDR1 and CDR2: SGHTA, FQGNSA. Trimming pared 3 bases from V and 4 bases from J, leaving 12 bases between. The CDR3 has 14 residues. The CDR3 coding sequence is TGTGCCAGCAGCTTTCAGGGGAAAGGCACTGAAGCTTTCTTT. It encodes CASSFQGKGTEAFF.

This clone was counted at least ten times. V gene TRBV25-1 combines with J gene TRBJ1-2; D is uncertain. V lost 5 bases and J 8 bases, leaving 12 bases between the germline ends. Germline V gene lookup returns CDR1 MGHDK and CDR2 SYGVNS. The CDR3 totals 12 residues. The CDR3 loop is CASSFTSGGYTF. In DNA, the CDR3 is TGTGCCAGCAGTTTCACATCGGGGGGCTACACCTTC.

About this clone: A read error may produce the germline difference seen at one junction end. The rearrangement joins TRBV5-1 to TRBJ2-7; D gene uncertain. There are 16 residues in the CDR3. Germline CDR1 reads SGHRS; CDR2 reads YFSETQ. The CDR3 nucleotides are TGCGCCAGCACCTTGTCTCGGCAGGCCCCACCTTGGGAGCAGTACTTC. It codes for CASTLSRQAPPWEQYF.

This chain joins TRBV13 and TRBJ2-2, with D perhaps matching TRBD2 (7 bases). This CDR3 contains 15 residues. The V end was cut by 4 bases, the J end by 4 bases, with 13 bases between. Germline-derived CDR1 and CDR2 are PRHDT and FYEKMQ (reference sequence). This chain's CDR3 is CASSSYGGRTGELFF. Written as DNA, the CDR3 is TGTGCCAGCAGCTCCTACGGGGGGCGCACCGGGGAGCTGTTTTTT. Full variable domain (missing parts from reference TRBV13 and TRBJ2-2): AAGVIQSPRHLIKEKRETATLKCYPIPRHDTVYWYQQGPGQDPQFLISFYEKMQSDKGSIPDRFSAQQFSDYHSELNMSSLELGDSALYFCASSSYGGRTGELFFGEGSRLTVL.

This clone was observed a single time. The J gene is TRBJ1-6, the V gene TRBV11-2; 8 positions match TRBD1. V gave up 5 bases and J gave up 6 bases; unmatched junction bases: 3. Looked up from germline, CDR1 is SGHAT and CDR2 is FQNNGV. This CDR3 region has 14 residues. This CDR3 reads CASSTDRGNSPLHF. In DNA form, the CDR3 reads TGTGCCAGCAGCACAGACAGGGGTAATTCACCCCTCCACTTT.

The chain has TRBV24-1 and TRBJ2-5; weak D call: TRBD1 (6 bases). In germline, CDR1 is KGHDR, CDR2 SFDVKD. The CDR3 is made up of 13 amino acids. V lost 7 bases and J 5 bases, leaving 13 bases between the germline ends. The CDR3 here is CATRQQGLETQYF. The DNA for the CDR3 is TGTGCCACCAGACAACAGGGCTTGGAGACCCAGTACTTC.

J is TRBJ2-3 and V is TRBV24-1; D is possibly TRBD2 (5 bases). Deletions cut 6 bases from V and 0 bases from J, with 12 bases between. Germline V gives CDR1 KGHDR, CDR2 SFDVKD. This CDR3 region has 15 residues. This chain's CDR3 is CATSTEEASTDTQYF. The CDR3 bases are TGTGCCACCAGTACCGAGGAGGCTAGCACAGATACGCAGTATTTT.

The chain couples TRBV2 to TRBJ2-5, with TRBD1 matching over 7 bases. The germline V gene has CDR1 SNHLY and CDR2 FYNNEI. V trimming: 6 bases; J trimming: 8 bases; junction bases outside the gene matches: 21. CDR3 length equals 17 residues. The CDR3 DNA follows: TGTGCCAGCAGAGCCCCGAGGGACAGAACCTTGGGTGAAACCCAGTACTTC. Translated, it gives CASRAPRDRTLGETQYF.